The 9 T cell receptor beta chains given below trace back to one sample, sequenced in a study of cytomegalovirus exposure and HLA in healthy donors. Primers for the PCR totalled 60 Vbeta and 13 Jbeta. The data were produced by immunoSEQ multiplex PCR, yet TCRdb's version contains in-frame clones alone and is incomplete. The repertoire holds approximately 110,000 clones, with less than 70% as singletons. Sequenced input: PBMCs. The receptors stem from a woman younger than 45 in good health and CMV-seronegative.

This rearrangement joins TRBV9 to TRBJ1-2; a weak D match, TRBD1 (5 bases). Germline CDR1 and CDR2: SGDLS and YYNGEE. This CDR3 contains 15 residues. V shed 2 bases and J shed 2 bases, with 13 bases lying between them. The CDR3 loop is CASSVGPQGNYGYTF. The CDR3 DNA reads TGTGCCAGCAGCGTTGGTCCCCAGGGAAACTATGGCTACACCTTC.

In its sample, this clone was seen once. The chain has TRBV7-2 and TRBJ1-1; D is undetermined. Germline CDR1 is SGHTA and CDR2 is FQGNSA. The V end lost 7 bases, the J end lost 0 bases, and 12 bases lay between the germline ends. The CDR3 is made up of 14 amino acids. CDR3 in amino acids: CASTLHELNTEAFF. The CDR3 DNA reads as TGTGCCAGCACCTTGCATGAGTTGAACACTGAAGCTTTCTTT.

This chain uses TRBV19 with TRBJ1-2, with 8 bases that match TRBD1. V lost 7 bases, J lost 3 bases, and 10 bases stayed unmatched. The V gene's germline CDR1 is LNHDA and CDR2 SQIVND (reference sequence). The CDR3 spans 15 residues. DNA of the CDR3: TGTGCCAGTAACCTCGGATTGGACAGGGACTATGGCTACACCTTC. It codes for CASNLGLDRDYGYTF.

The chain is built from TRBV7-9 and TRBJ2-7, with D possibly TRBD1 on 5 matching bases. Germline V lookup: CDR1 SEHNR, CDR2 FQNEAQ (reference sequence). V was cut by 5 bases and J by 1 base, with 12 bases left in between. The CDR3 contains 14 residues. Here the CDR3 DNA reads TGTGCCAGCAGCCTAAGCTCAGGGTCCTACGAGCAGTACTTC. This encodes CASSLSSGSYEQYF.

The J gene is TRBJ2-1, the V gene TRBV4-1; 8 bases agree with TRBD2. Germline values: CDR1 MGHRA, CDR2 YSYEKL. The ends lost 1 base at V and 2 bases at J; junction bases unmatched: 4. This CDR3 is 16 amino acids long. CDR3: CASSQGLAGTYNEQFF. The DNA of the CDR3 is TGCGCCAGCAGCCAAGGGTTAGCGGGAACCTACAATGAGCAGTTCTTC.

The chain has TRBV7-2 and TRBJ2-3; the D gene is possibly TRBD1 (5 bases). Germline V lookup: CDR1 SGHTA, CDR2 FQGNSA. With 2 bases removed from V and 8 bases from J, the gap between germline ends came to 8 bases. The CDR3 extends over 12 amino acids. CDR3 sequence reads: CASSLSQGTQYF. DNA for the CDR3: TGTGCCAGCAGCTTAAGTCAGGGTACGCAGTATTTT.

The rearrangement uses TRBV6-5 and TRBJ1-2; 7 nucleotides align to TRBD1. Trimming took 8 bases from V and 8 from J; bases not matched to a gene: 8. The CDR3 runs 12 residues. Germline CDR1 is MNHEY and CDR2 is SVGAGI. In nucleotides, the CDR3 is TGTGCCAGCCGGACAGGCCTTTTCGGCTACACCTTC. Residues: CASRTGLFGYTF.

V gene TRBV30 combines with J gene TRBJ1-2; the match to TRBD1 covers 7 bases. The CDR3 is 12 amino acids. The germline gives CDR1 GTSNPN, CDR2 SVGIG (reference sequence). Trimming at V came to 4 bases and at J to 8 bases, leaving 7 bases not matched to a gene. The CDR3 DNA is TGTGCCTGGACCCCAGGGGGTCAGGGCTACACCTTC. Protein: CAWTPGGQGYTF.

This clone was seen a few times. This chain joins TRBV5-1 and TRBJ2-2, with 8 positions matching TRBD1. CDR1 is SGHRS, CDR2 YFSETQ, per germline. The CDR3 length is 19 residues. V lost 0 bases and J lost 6; bases outside the gene matches: 16. For the CDR3, the DNA is TGCGCCAGCAGCTTGGAGCCAGGGGGCGTGAGGAAAGGGGCCGGGGAGCTGTTTTTT. Its protein is CASSLEPGGVRKGAGELFF.